This T cell receptor (beta chain) derives from a study of cytomegalovirus exposure and HLA in healthy donors (dated by TCRdb to the late 2010s). Looking at the study overall: According to an earlier analysis of a few hundred of the donors, about 179 million T cells yielded some 120 million unique TCR beta sequences and about 280 Gb of sequence data. An early release that covered 640 HLA-typed donors contained approximately 300 gigabases of sequencing data and 70 million to 100 million unique TCR sequences. Among the roughly 370 genotyped donors, around 81% belonged to the genetic ancestry cluster associated with self-reported Caucasian donors. The study aimed to test whether signatures of past pathogen exposure could be identified by cataloging public T cell receptors. The study profiled the T cell repertoires of fewer than 850 subjects by immunosequencing and related them to cytomegalovirus serostatus. In addition to the first cohort of 666 subjects, a separate validation cohort of approximately 130 different subjects was used. To predict cytomegalovirus infection status, the study combined high-throughput TCR immunosequencing, statistical association of individual TCRs with disease status, and machine learning. A later analysis re-analyzed previously published TCR beta repertoires from approximately 670 donors and added high-resolution HLA genotyping to study TCR occurrence patterns. The later analysis used no new phenotypic data to find candidate immune exposures, relying instead on TCR beta sequences and their occurrence across donors. An earlier analysis of roughly 600 of the donors used high-throughput TCR beta sequencing to judge whether each TCR beta V gene segment behaved as functional or pseudogenic. Alongside the repertoire data, information on donor age, sex, ethnicity and CMV serostatus was compiled. A later genetic analysis took genome-wide SNP genotypes for about three fifths of the 666 donors and used that subset as a discovery cohort. All discovery cohort repertoires had been generated on a single sequencing platform. Both class I and class II loci were covered by HLA typing, at four-digit resolution. Typing coverage differed by locus: A, B, C, DRB1 and DQB1 were typed in about 620-640 donors, DQA1 in about 560, DPA1 in nearly 610, and DPB1 in 400 to 490. Four or five DR-DQ haplotypes were handled as single units for association and clustering because linkage in the cohort was strong. Across about 380 genotyped donors of the cohort, an average of approximately 240,000 unique TCR beta nucleotide sequences per donor were sequenced, and 15% to 20% of those sequences were non-productive. On the study overall, not on this receptor specifically: Most TCR sequences were observed very rarely across donors, whereas some public TCRs were present in many individuals. A cluster of highly shared sequence variants was judged likely to be a technical artifact of the sequencing pipeline. A total of 164 TCR beta chains were listed by the study as associated with cytomegalovirus. A further reported finding was that TCR beta sequences accurately predicted the HLA-A and HLA-B alleles for most subjects in the first cohort. In a later analysis, HLA-associated TCR beta chains showed more clonal expansion and lower generation probabilities than non-associated chains that were equally common. Presence/absence analyses assumed roughly uniform sequencing depth across donors, an assumption that may not hold. The earlier analysis of a few hundred of the donors excluded 15 to 20 rarely observed V segments, including chromosome 9 orphons, because counts were too low. In an earlier analysis of 587 of the donors, most TCR beta V segments were observed in productive rearrangements about 87% or about 30% of the time, broadly matching IMGT annotations. Some IMGT-functional V segments, including TRBV6-2 and TRBV6-3, could not be distinguished by the 87-base-pair reads and were therefore excluded. Specific HLA alleles were associated with 15,000 to 20,000 TCR beta sequences at a false discovery rate of 0.05 in a later analysis. For the cohort, immune exposure information was limited to CMV serostatus. In a later analysis, most CMV-associated TCR beta chains were found to appear HLA-restricted, with HLA associations seemingly driven largely by CMV exposure. In a later analysis, TCR association rates were found to vary across HLA loci, with the most associated TCRs seen for DRB1 alleles and the fewest for HLA-C alleles. In a later analysis, several top co-occurrence clusters were reported to appear linked to parvovirus B19, influenza, CMV and Epstein-Barr virus. Because some donors lacked HLA typing at each locus, the association tests relied only on the typed subset. The classifier was reported to diagnose cytomegalovirus status with high specificity and sensitivity in both the original and validation cohorts. Strong co-occurrence of HLA alleles, especially DR and DQ, made assigning TCR associations to individual alleles difficult. In vitro tests confirmed that a few of the cytomegalovirus-associated TCR beta chains recognize cytomegalovirus antigens. Linkage disequilibrium might explain the correlated functional status among segregating V segments, but an unknown experimental factor could not be excluded. It was suggested by the authors that the approach could potentially be generalized to other disease states and immunological phenotypes. An association between a missense DCLRE1C variant and V-gene and J-gene trimming of TCR beta chains was found in a later genetic analysis and replicated in an independent cohort. A later genetic analysis reported fewer N-insertions in productive TCRs among donors in an Asian-associated ancestry cluster than the roughly 670-donor mean. Only TCR beta chains were sequenced in this cohort, and the absence of alpha or paired-chain data limited detectable features.

Concerning this clone: Its binding antigen is unknown. Qualities for individual bases were not recorded, and no much larger clone is one base off.

The CDR3 runs 14 amino acids, cysteine and phenylalanine included. Only CDR3 DNA is held: 42 bases, read in frame from base 1. CDR1 is given as SNHLY and CDR2 as FYNNEI, both from the germline V gene. Compared with germline, V lacks 4 bases and J lacks 6 bases; bases without a gene match: 2. The library was made by the immunoSEQ multiplex PCR assay. A mixture of 60 forward primers for TCR Vbeta segments and 13 reverse primers for TCR Jbeta segments was used in the multiplex PCR. The CDR3 region of rearranged TCR beta genes was amplified from genomic DNA by a multiplex PCR assay. Amplified TCR beta libraries were sequenced as 87-base-pair reads on the Illumina HiSeq System. As for the authors' bioinformatics: Across the 500 to 750 repertoires, a later analysis counted roughly 84 million unique TCR beta chains, 9.5 million to 12 million of which were shared by at least two donors. Raw reads were error-corrected and collapsed into unique sequences by a nearest-neighbor algorithm in which closely related sequences were merged to remove PCR and sequencing errors. CDR3 sequences were aligned to IMGT reference sequences to assign V, D and J gene segments. For a sequence to be retained, a match of at least six nucleotides to both a V gene segment and a J gene segment was required. Rearrangements were called productive when the CDR3 lacked stop codons and stayed in frame with V and J; all others were non-productive. CDR3 was defined according to IMGT convention as the region running from the second conserved V-encoded cysteine to the conserved J-encoded phenylalanine. The earlier analysis of approximately 500 of the donors excluded sequences that lacked an unambiguous match to a single V gene segment. An earlier analysis of 587 of the donors called V segments functional above 56.7% productive rearrangements and segregating when the between-donor standard deviation exceeded 5%. A statistical classification framework was built for diagnosing cytomegalovirus status from the catalog of TCR beta chain sequences. In a later analysis, V and J genes were assigned by comparing TCR nucleotide sequences against IMGT/GENE-DB human TR gene sequences. The TCRdist pipeline was used in a later analysis to assign CDR3 sequences and most-parsimonious VDJ recombination scenarios. In a later analysis, every TCR beta chain was defined by the combination of its CDR3 amino acid sequence and its V-gene family, and reads without a unique V-gene family were dropped. To address suspected cross-contamination and a sequencing artifact, a later analysis removed a few hundred highly shared, low-generation-probability nucleotide sequences. In a later analysis, a clonal expansion index for each public chain was calculated from normalized within-repertoire ranks of inferred template counts. A later analysis computed generation probabilities with a VDJ recombination model fitted to out-of-frame rearrangements, and checked the results against IGoR. A later analysis scored TCR-TCR, TCR-HLA and TCR-CMV co-occurrence with hypergeometric tests, applying a repertoire-size bias correction to TCR pairs. To estimate false discovery rates, a later analysis permuted the HLA or CMV assignments 20 times. A later analysis grouped co-occurring TCRs with DBSCAN, adding TCRdist sequence similarity when clustering within HLA-allele-positive subsets. Co-occurrence clustering excluded repertoires with fewer than 30,000 or more than 120,000 public chains, plus five with anomalous nucleotide sharing. TCRdb re-hosts the immuneACCESS table, in-frame sequences only. Its copies lack some clones; in the studies checked, an unresolved V gene accounts for under half of them, and the cause for the rest is not known. V and J calls and clone size are given by that table; D and trimming were obtained from the DNA. The sample yields 90,000 to 150,000 clones; approximately 80% were counted once. The ten largest account for less than 6% of the sample.

The cohort comprised hundreds of healthy bone marrow donors. Cohort members were all nominally healthy when sampled, although unrecorded immune exposures were likely present. The donor was CMV seropositive and was included in the group of approximately 310 seropositive cohort members. Each donor provided a peripheral blood sample, and peripheral blood mononuclear cells were used for TCR beta sequencing. The Qiagen DNeasy Blood Extraction Kit was used to extract genomic DNA from the blood cell samples. The sample taken for sequencing was PBMCs. The receptor was derived from a man aged 18 to 29 in good health and CMV-seropositive. The chain uses TRBV2 and TRBJ2-1; 11 central bases correspond to TRBD2. At the DNA level, the sequence is TGTGCCAGCAGTGTGACTAGCGGGGCCAATGAGCAGTTCTTC. It translates as CASSVTSGANEQFF.